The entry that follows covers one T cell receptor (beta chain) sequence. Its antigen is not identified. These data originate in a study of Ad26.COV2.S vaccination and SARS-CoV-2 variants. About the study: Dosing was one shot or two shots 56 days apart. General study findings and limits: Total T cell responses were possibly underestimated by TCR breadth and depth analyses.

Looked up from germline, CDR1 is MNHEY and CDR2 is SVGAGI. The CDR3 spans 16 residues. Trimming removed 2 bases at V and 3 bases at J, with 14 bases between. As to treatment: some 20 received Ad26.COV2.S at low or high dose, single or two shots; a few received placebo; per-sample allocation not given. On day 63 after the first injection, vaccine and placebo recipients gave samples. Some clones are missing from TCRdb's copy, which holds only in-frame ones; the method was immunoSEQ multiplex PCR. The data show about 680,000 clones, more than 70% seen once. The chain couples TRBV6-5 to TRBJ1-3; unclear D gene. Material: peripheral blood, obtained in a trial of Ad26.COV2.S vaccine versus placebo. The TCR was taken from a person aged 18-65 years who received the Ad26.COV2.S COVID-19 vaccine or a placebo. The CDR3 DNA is TGTGCCAGCAGTTACGCCCTTGGCAGCTATGGAAACACCATATATTTT. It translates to CASSYALGSYGNTIYF.